Presented here are 21 T cell receptor beta chains from one specimen sequenced in a study of spatial heterogeneity in lung cancer. Study results and caveats: Tumor mutation count correlated with how many alpha and beta TCRs expanded intratumorally.

Time point here: sample taken at primary tumor resection. Their antigens remain unidentified. In TCRdb, the 5' RACE reads were re-called with MiXCR into one record per CDR3 protein. The sample yields some 9,800 distinct CDR3 sequences, about 53% seen once. Sequencing was performed on lung tumor tissue, taken at surgery. These receptors came from a female donor with early-stage non-small cell lung cancer.

On this clonotype: Because this beta chain is a stray read in a library intended to capture alpha chains, its abundance should not be given much weight. The chain combines TRBV19 with TRBJ1-2, with D unclear. The V gene lost 5 bases and the J gene lost 7 bases, with 14 bases spanning the gap. The CDR3 extends over 13 amino acids. The germline gives CDR1 LNHDA, CDR2 SQIVND (reference sequence). The CDR3 nucleotides read TGTGCCAGTAGTTCCGAGAGGGTCCTTGGCTACACCTTC. Its protein product is CASSSERVLGYTF.

Notes on this clonotype: The library was prepared for alpha chains; this beta chain is a stray read, so its frequency means little. The chain has TRBV7-9 and TRBJ2-5; 9 positions agree with TRBD1. Germline CDR1 and CDR2: SEHNR and FQNEAQ (reference sequence). The CDR3 consists of 17 residues. The ends lost 2 bases at V and 2 bases at J; junction bases unmatched: 9. DNA for the CDR3: TGTGCCAGCAGCTTATATGTCGGGACAGGGAAACAAGAGACCCAGTACTTC. This translates into CASSLYVGTGKQETQYF.

As concerns this clonotype: The library was designed around alpha chains, so this beta chain is a stray read whose abundance carries little weight. The CDR3 region is CASSLMRATDTQYF. CDR3 sequence (DNA): TGCGCCAGCAGCTTGATGAGAGCGACAGATACGCAGTATTTT. V usage is TRBV5-1 and J usage is TRBJ2-3; no clear D gene. The germline V gene encodes CDR1 SGHRS and CDR2 YFSETQ. CDR3 length: 14 amino acids. Trimming left V 1 base short and J 3 bases short, with 9 bases between. The full variable domain, rest sourced from reference TRBV5-1 and TRBJ2-3, is KAGVTQTPRYLIKTRGQQVTLSCSPISGHRSVSWYQQTPGQGLQFLFEYFSETQRNKGNFPGRFSGRQFSNSRSEMNVSTLELGDSALYLCASSLMRATDTQYFGPGTRLTVL.

On this clonotype: This beta chain appears as a stray read in a library generated for alpha chains; its size is not informative. The V and J genes are TRBV6-5 and TRBJ2-1; the match to TRBD2 covers 11 bases. Germline CDR1 is MNHEY and CDR2 is SVGAGI. The CDR3 is 15 residues long. V was pared by 0 bases and J by 6 bases, with 1 base of the junction left unmatched. This CDR3 reads CASSYSGLAVNEQFF. For the CDR3, the DNA is TGTGCCAGCAGTTACTCGGGACTAGCGGTCAATGAGCAGTTCTTC.

To note about this clonotype: The library was built for alpha chains, so this beta chain is an off-target read and its size means little. The chain links TRBV6-5 to TRBJ2-1; 12 bases fit TRBD2. V lost 6 bases, J lost 1 base, and 16 bases stayed unmatched. CDR1 is MNHEY, CDR2 SVGAGI, per germline. The CDR3 is 20 amino acids. As DNA, the CDR3 is TGTGCCAGCAGCTATCCCCTGCTAGCGGGGGGGCCAGTATCCTACAATGAGCAGTTCTTC. Its protein is CASSYPLLAGGPVSYNEQFF.

Comment on this clonotype: Because the library targeted alpha chains, this beta chain is an off-target read whose size means little. The chain carries TRBV4-2 and TRBJ1-3; TRBD1 matches at 7 bases. Per germline, CDR1 LGHNA and CDR2 YNFKEQ. V lost 4 bases and J lost 0; bases outside the gene matches: 3. The CDR3 extends over 15 amino acids. Here the CDR3 reads CASSLGQVSGNTIYF. The CDR3 DNA follows: TGTGCCAGCAGCCTAGGACAGGTCTCTGGAAACACCATATATTTT.

This clonotype was recorded a few times. The library was built for alpha chains, so this beta chain is an off-target read and its size means little. The genes are TRBV9 and TRBJ2-1, with TRBD2 as a possible D gene (5 bases). The CDR3 has 18 residues. V dropped 0 bases and J dropped 1 base, with 17 bases sitting between them. Germline V CDR1 and CDR2: SGDLS, YYNGEE. CDR3 coding DNA: TGTGCCAGCAGCGTAGGAGGTGGCGGGCACGGATCCTACAATGAGCAGTTCTTC. The encoded protein is CASSVGGGGHGSYNEQFF.

This clonotype is judged medium-sized. The library was built for alpha chains, so this beta chain is an off-target read and its size means little. V gene TRBV6-5 combines with J gene TRBJ1-2; maybe TRBD1 (5 bases). V was cut by 6 bases and J by 0 bases, with 11 bases left in between. The CDR3 is 14 residues long. CDR1 and CDR2 (germline): MNHEY, SVGAGI. The CDR3 region is CASSLRDSNYGYTF. CDR3 DNA: TGTGCCAGCAGCCTCAGGGATTCTAACTATGGCTACACCTTC.

Concerning this clonotype: Because the library targeted alpha chains, this beta chain is an off-target read whose size means little. The V gene is TRBV28, the J gene TRBJ1-2; 9 nucleotides line up with TRBD1. Germline V gene sequence: CDR1 MDHEN, CDR2 SYDVKM. The CDR3 has 14 amino acids. The trim removed 5 bases at V and 8 bases at J, leaving 9 bases unmatched. CDR3 in amino acids: CASSMGQGTGGYTF. In DNA form, the CDR3 reads TGTGCCAGCAGTATGGGACAGGGAACGGGGGGCTACACCTTC.

Notes on this clonotype: In a library made to pick up alpha chains, this beta chain is a stray read with a size that means little. The CDR3 DNA follows: TGCAGTGCTAGACCGCAAACCCCCCGACGGTCGGGCGAGCAGTACTTC. Translation: CSARPQTPRRSGEQYF. V is TRBV20-1 and J is TRBJ2-7; D remains unclear. The CDR3 length is 16 residues. The germline V and J ends were trimmed by 2 bases and 6 bases, with 23 bases remaining between them. Germline V gene sequence: CDR1 DFQATT, CDR2 SNEGSKA (reference sequence).

As regards this clonotype: This beta chain is off target for a library built for alpha chains, so its abundance means little. The V call is TRBV10-1, the J call TRBJ2-7, with D possibly being TRBD1 or TRBD2 (5 bases each). Between the trimmed V and J ends, which lost 10 bases and 9 bases, there was a span of 10 bases. The germline CDR1 and CDR2 sequences are WNHNN and SYGVQD (reference sequence). The CDR3 is 9 residues long. The CDR3 reads CATTGTQYF. Here the CDR3 DNA reads TGCGCCACTACCGGGACGCAGTACTTC.

Points on this clonotype: Since it is a stray read in a library aimed at alpha chains, this beta chain has a size that is not meaningful. This chain uses TRBV7-9 with TRBJ1-3; 7 bases align to TRBD1. Germline trimming cut 5 bases from V and 2 bases from J; bases unmatched to any gene: 3. The CDR3 loop spans 14 amino acids. Per germline, CDR1 SEHNR and CDR2 FQNEAQ (reference sequence). CDR3 DNA: TGTGCCAGCAGCCAAGACAGGGCTGGAAACACCATATATTTT. As protein: CASSQDRAGNTIYF.

Notes on this clonotype: This beta chain appears as a stray read in a library generated for alpha chains; its size is not informative. This chain connects TRBV2 to TRBJ1-1, with D unresolved. From germline, CDR1 is SNHLY and CDR2 FYNNEI. The CDR3 has 13 residues. The ends were cut back, 10 bases at V and 1 base at J, with 13 bases in the middle. The chain's CDR3 is CATHGESNTEAFF. CDR3 DNA sequence: TGTGCCACCCACGGCGAATCGAACACTGAAGCTTTCTTT.

The table lists this clonotype with a count of one. Little can be read into the size of this beta chain, an off-target read in a library designed for alpha chains. This sequence joins TRBV7-9 and TRBJ2-1, with 13 bases that match TRBD2. Per germline, CDR1 SEHNR and CDR2 FQNEAQ (reference sequence). With V trimmed by 3 bases and J by 3 bases, 11 bases remained unmatched. CDR3 length: 19 amino acids. In DNA, the CDR3 is TGTGCCAGCAGCTTCCCTACTAGCGGGGGGGCCTCTAGCTACAATGAGCAGTTCTTC. As protein: CASSFPTSGGASSYNEQFF.

As regards this clonotype: As an off-target read in a library built for alpha chains, this beta chain has a frequency of little significance. The gene calls are TRBV6-5 and TRBJ2-3; 12 nucleotides match TRBD2. V was clipped by 5 bases and J by 6 bases; unmatched bases: 3. Germline-derived CDR1 and CDR2 are MNHEY and SVGAGI. The CDR3 runs to 14 residues. CDR3 amino acids: CASSLGLAGDTQYF. The CDR3 DNA sequence: TGTGCCAGCAGTCTTGGACTAGCGGGGGATACGCAGTATTTT.

For this clonotype: Since the library was made to target alpha chains, this beta chain is a stray read and its abundance is not meaningful. The chain combines TRBV18 with TRBJ2-2, with no clear D. The germline V gene has CDR1 KGHSH and CDR2 LQKENI. The CDR3 has 14 amino acids. The germline V and J ends were trimmed by 6 bases and 3 bases, with 11 bases remaining between them. The CDR3: CASSLTEYTGELFF. In DNA form, the CDR3 reads TGTGCCAGCTCGCTAACCGAGTACACCGGGGAGCTGTTTTTT.

This clonotype was recorded a few times. In a library made to pick up alpha chains, this beta chain is a stray read with a size that means little. The chain links TRBV27 to TRBJ1-1; D uncertain. V gave up 0 bases and J gave up 6 bases, with 8 bases separating them. The CDR3 is made up of 13 amino acids. Germline assignment: CDR1 MNHEY and CDR2 SMNVEV (reference sequence). This CDR3 reads CASSLSLGAEAFF. The CDR3 DNA sequence: TGTGCCAGCAGTTTATCACTGGGAGCTGAAGCTTTCTTT.

The table lists this clonotype with a few counts. This beta chain is a stray read from a library made for alpha chains; its abundance is not meaningful. The chain combines TRBV7-9 with TRBJ1-2; TRBD1 matches 8 bases. After removal of 0 bases from V and 7 bases from J, the junction contained 4 bases not matched to a gene. The CDR3 is made up of 14 amino acids. Germline lookup yields CDR1 SEHNR and CDR2 FQNEAQ (reference sequence). CDR3: CASSLAGQGVGYTF. CDR3 sequence (DNA): TGTGCCAGCAGCTTAGCAGGACAGGGAGTTGGCTACACCTTC.

A note on this clonotype: As an off-target read in a library built for alpha chains, this beta chain has a frequency of little significance. This chain connects TRBV9 to TRBJ1-6; D gene uncertain. Trimming stripped 7 bases from V and 7 bases from J, with 9 bases between. Germline V gives CDR1 SGDLS, CDR2 YYNGEE. CDR3 size: 12 residues. CDR3 amino acids: CASGKMNSPLHF. CDR3 DNA: TGTGCCAGCGGGAAGATGAATTCACCCCTCCACTTT.

As to this clonotype: With the library built for alpha chains, this beta chain is off target and its frequency is not meaningful. This chain links TRBV12-3 or TRBV12-4 with TRBJ2-7; D unresolved. The CDR3 consists of 15 residues. Trimming took 5 bases from V and 3 from J, leaving 17 bases between them. The CDR3 loop reads CASSLRPLGRYEQYF. The CDR3 DNA is TGTGCCAGCAGTCTACGACCTCTCGGGCGCTACGAGCAGTACTTC.

Of note for this clonotype: Because this beta chain is a stray read in a library intended to capture alpha chains, its abundance should not be given much weight. In DNA form, the CDR3 reads TGTGCCAGCAGGGACGACAGGTTCCGGAGTGGAGCAACTAATGAAAAACTGTTTTTT. Its protein product is CASRDDRFRSGATNEKLFF. J is TRBJ1-4 and V is TRBV12-3 or TRBV12-4, with D perhaps TRBD1 (6 bases). Trimming took off 6 bases at V and 0 bases at J, with 23 bases between the two ends. This CDR3 has 19 amino acids.